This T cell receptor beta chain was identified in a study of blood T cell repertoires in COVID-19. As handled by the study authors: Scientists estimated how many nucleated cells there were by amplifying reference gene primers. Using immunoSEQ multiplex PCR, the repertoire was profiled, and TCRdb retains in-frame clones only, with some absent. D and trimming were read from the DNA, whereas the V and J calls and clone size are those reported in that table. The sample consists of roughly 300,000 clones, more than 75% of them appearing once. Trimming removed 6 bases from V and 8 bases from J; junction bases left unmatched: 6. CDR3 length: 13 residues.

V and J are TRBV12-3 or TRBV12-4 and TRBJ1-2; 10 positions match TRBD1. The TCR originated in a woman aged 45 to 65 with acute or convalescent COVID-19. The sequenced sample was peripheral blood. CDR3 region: CASSLDRGRGYTF. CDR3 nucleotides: TGTGCCAGCAGCCTTGACAGGGGGCGCGGCTACACCTTC.